A selection of T cell receptor beta chains follows, all from one sample in a study of neurological immune-mediated disorders. TCRdb called the 5' RACE reads again in MiXCR, with one record for every CDR3 protein. The repertoire includes about 80,000 distinct CDR3 sequences, just over 5% of them detected once, and less than 2.5% sits in the top ten. Sequencing input: PBMCs. Source of these receptors: a woman aged 25 to 45 with multiple sclerosis. Both conserved end residues are part of each CDR3. A D gene is named only where the DNA matches it firmly. The size field is filled for only some rows; it gives once, few, many or a size class.

V	size	J	D	DNA	CDR3
TRBV7-6	many	TRBJ2-1	NA	TGTGCCAGCAGCCCACTAAATAGTCCCACCTACAATGAGCAGTTCTTC	CASSPLNSPTYNEQFF
TRBV27	NA	TRBJ2-1	NA	TGTGCCAGCAGCGTAAGACAGACAAGCTCCTACAATGAGCAGTTCTTC	CASSVRQTSSYNEQFF
TRBV20-1	NA	TRBJ2-7	TRBD1	TGCAGTGCTATCAACAGGGGTACCGGCGACGAGCAGTACTTC	CSAINRGTGDEQYF
TRBV20-1	few	TRBJ2-7	NA	TGCAGTGCGTTACAGGGCTACGAGCAGTACTTC	CSALQGYEQYF
TRBV2	many	TRBJ1-2	TRBD1	TGTGCCAGCAGTGCACAGGGGCCTAGCTATGGCTACACCTTC	CASSAQGPSYGYTF
TRBV5-8	NA	TRBJ1-1	TRBD1	TGTGCCAGCAGCCTGACAGGGATTATGAACACTGAAGCTTTCTTT	CASSLTGIMNTEAFF
TRBV7-4	many	TRBJ1-4	NA	TGTGCCAGCAGCTTAGACTCGGGAGAGGGCCTGCCTCTGTTTTTT	CASSLDSGEGLPLFF
TRBV5-1	few	TRBJ1-1	NA	TGCGCCAGCAGCTTGGTAAGGGGGGGCACTGAAGCTTTCTTT	CASSLVRGGTEAFF
TRBV5-6	few	TRBJ2-3	TRBD2	TGTGCCAGCAGCCCCGTGGGGGGACTAGCGGGGAGCACAGATACGCAGTATTTT	CASSPVGGLAGSTDTQYF
TRBV10-2	many	TRBJ2-7	NA	TGCGCCAGCAGGGACGGGACTCGCCCCCCCTACGAGCAGTACTTC	CASRDGTRPPYEQYF
TRBV12-3/TRBV12-4	many	TRBJ2-2	TRBD2	TGTGCCAGCAGTTTTCCTGGGACTAGCGGGAGTATATGGGGCACCGGGGAGCTGTTTTTT	CASSFPGTSGSIWGTGELFF
TRBV5-1	NA	TRBJ2-2	TRBD1	TGCGCCAGCAGCACAAGACAGGGAGAGGCTATTAGTTTTCCCGGGGAGCTGTTTTTT	CASSTRQGEAISFPGELFF